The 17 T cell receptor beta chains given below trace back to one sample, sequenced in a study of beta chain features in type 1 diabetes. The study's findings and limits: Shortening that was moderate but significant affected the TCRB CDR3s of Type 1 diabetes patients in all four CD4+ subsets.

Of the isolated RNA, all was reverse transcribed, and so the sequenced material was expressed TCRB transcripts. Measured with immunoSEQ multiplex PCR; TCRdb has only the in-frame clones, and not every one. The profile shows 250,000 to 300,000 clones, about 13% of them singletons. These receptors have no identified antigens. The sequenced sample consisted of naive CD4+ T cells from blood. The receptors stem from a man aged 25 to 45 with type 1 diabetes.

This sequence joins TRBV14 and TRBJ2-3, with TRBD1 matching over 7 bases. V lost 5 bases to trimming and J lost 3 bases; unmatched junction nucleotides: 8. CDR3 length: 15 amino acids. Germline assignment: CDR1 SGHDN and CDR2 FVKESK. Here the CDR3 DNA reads TGTGCCAGCAGCATAAGACAGGGTGGAACAGATACGCAGTATTTT. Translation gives CASSIRQGGTDTQYF.

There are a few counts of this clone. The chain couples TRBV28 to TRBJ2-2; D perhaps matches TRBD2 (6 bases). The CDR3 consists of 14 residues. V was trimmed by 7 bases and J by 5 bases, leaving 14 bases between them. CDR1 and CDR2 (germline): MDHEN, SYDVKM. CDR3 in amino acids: CASMRGLGTGELFF. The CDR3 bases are TGTGCCAGCATGCGGGGTTTAGGGACCGGGGAGCTGTTTTTT. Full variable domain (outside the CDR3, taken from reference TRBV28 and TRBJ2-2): DVKVTQSSRYLVKRTGEKVFLECVQDMDHENMFWYRQDPGLGLRLIYFSYDVKMKEKGDIPEGYSVSREKKERFSLILESASTNQTSMYLCASMRGLGTGELFFGEGSRLTVL.

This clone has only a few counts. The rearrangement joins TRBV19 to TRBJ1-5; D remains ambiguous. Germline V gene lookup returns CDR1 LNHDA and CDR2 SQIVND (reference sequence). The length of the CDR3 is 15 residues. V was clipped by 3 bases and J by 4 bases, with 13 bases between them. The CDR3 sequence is CASSIVRTYNQPQHF. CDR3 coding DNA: TGTGCCAGTAGTATTGTCAGAACATATAATCAGCCCCAGCATTTT.

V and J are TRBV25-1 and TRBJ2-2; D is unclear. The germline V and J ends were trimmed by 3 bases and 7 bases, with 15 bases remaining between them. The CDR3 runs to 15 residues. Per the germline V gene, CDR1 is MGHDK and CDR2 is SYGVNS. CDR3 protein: CASSDYRIDGGELFF. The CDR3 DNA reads TGTGCCAGCAGTGACTATAGAATAGATGGCGGGGAGCTGTTTTTT.

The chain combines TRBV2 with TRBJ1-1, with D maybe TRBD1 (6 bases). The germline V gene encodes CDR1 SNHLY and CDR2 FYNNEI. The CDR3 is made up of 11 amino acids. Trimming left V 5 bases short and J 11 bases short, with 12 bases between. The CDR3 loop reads CASSTGSEAFF. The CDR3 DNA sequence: TGTGCCAGCAGTACAGGGTCGGAGGCTTTCTTT.

This chain's CDR3 is CASSTGTGTGVDEQFF. The CDR3 coding sequence is TGCGCCAGCAGCACGGGAACCGGGACAGGGGTCGATGAGCAGTTCTTC. The chain carries TRBV5-1 and TRBJ2-1; 10 bases line up with TRBD1. This CDR3 spans 16 amino acids. V dropped 4 bases and J dropped 8; count of bases not matched to a gene: 12. CDR1 is SGHRS and CDR2 is YFSETQ in the germline V gene.

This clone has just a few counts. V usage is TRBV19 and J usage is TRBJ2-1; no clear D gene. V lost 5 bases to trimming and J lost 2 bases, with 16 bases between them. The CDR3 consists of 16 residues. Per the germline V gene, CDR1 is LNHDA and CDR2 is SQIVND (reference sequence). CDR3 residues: CASSWRRSSTYNEQFF. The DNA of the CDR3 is TGTGCCAGTAGTTGGAGAAGGAGCAGCACCTACAATGAGCAGTTCTTC.

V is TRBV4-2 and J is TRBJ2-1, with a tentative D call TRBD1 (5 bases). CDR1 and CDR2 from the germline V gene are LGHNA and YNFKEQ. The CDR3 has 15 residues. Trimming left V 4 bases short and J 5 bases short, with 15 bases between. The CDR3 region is CASSPVTWGDNEQFF. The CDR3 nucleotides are TGTGCCAGCAGCCCTGTAACTTGGGGCGACAATGAGCAGTTCTTC.

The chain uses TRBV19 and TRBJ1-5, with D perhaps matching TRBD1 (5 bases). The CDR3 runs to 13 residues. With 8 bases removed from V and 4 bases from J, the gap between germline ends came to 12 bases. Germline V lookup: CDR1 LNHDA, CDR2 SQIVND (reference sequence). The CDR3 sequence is CASGAQGNQPQHF. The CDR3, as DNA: TGTGCCAGTGGGGCTCAGGGAAATCAGCCCCAGCATTTT.

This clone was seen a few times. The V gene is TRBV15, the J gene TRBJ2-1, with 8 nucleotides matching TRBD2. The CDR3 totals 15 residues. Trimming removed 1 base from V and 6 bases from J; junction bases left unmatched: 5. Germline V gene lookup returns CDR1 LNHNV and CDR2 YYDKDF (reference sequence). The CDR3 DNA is TGTGCCACCAGCAGAGTGGGACTAGGGTCCAATGAGCAGTTCTTC. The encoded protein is CATSRVGLGSNEQFF. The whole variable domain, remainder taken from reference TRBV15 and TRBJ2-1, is DAMVIQNPRYQVTQFGKPVTLSCSQTLNHNVMYWYQQKSSQAPKLLFHYYDKDFNNEADTPDNFQSRRPNTSFCFLDIRSPGLGDTAMYLCATSRVGLGSNEQFFGPGTRLTVL.

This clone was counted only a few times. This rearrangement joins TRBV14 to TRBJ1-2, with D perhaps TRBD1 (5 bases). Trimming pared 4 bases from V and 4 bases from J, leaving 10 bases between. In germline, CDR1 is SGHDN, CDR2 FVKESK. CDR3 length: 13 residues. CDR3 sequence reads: CASSLGTLYGYTF. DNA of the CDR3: TGTGCCAGCAGCCTCGGGACTCTCTATGGCTACACCTTC.

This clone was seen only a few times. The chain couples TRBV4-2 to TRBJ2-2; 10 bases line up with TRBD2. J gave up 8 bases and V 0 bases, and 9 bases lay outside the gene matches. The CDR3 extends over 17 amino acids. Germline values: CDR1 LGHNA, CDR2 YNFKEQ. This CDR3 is CASSQDPASGSSGELFF. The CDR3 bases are TGTGCCAGCAGCCAAGATCCGGCTAGCGGGAGTTCTGGGGAGCTGTTTTTT.

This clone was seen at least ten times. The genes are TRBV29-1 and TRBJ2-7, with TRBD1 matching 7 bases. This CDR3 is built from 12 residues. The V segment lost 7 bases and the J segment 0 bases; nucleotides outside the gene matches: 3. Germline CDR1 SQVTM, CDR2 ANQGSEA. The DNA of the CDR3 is TGCAGCGCCTGGGACAGCTCCTACGAGCAGTACTTC. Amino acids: CSAWDSSYEQYF.

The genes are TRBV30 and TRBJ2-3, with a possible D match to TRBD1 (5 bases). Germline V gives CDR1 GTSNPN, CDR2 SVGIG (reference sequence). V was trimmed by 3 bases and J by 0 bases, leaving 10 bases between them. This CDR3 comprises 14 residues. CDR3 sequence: CAWRRGPSTDTQYF. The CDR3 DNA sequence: TGTGCCTGGAGAAGGGGCCCCAGCACAGATACGCAGTATTTT. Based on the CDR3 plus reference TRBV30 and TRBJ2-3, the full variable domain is SQTIHQWPATLVQPVGSPLSLECTVEGTSNPNLYWYRQAAGRGLQLLFYSVGIGQISSEVPQNLSASRPQDRQFILSSKKLLLSDSGFYLCAWRRGPSTDTQYFGPGTRLTVL.

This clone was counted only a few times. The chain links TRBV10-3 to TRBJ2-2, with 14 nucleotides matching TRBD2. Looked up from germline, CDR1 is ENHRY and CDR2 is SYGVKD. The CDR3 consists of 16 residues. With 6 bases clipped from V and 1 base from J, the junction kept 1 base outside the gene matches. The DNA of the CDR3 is TGTGCCATCAGCGGACTAGCGGGAGGGAACACCGGGGAGCTGTTTTTT. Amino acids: CAISGLAGGNTGELFF.

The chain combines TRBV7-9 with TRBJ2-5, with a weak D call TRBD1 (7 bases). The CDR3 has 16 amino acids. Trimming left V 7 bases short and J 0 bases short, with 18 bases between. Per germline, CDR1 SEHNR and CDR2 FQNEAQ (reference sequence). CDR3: CASNSLRRGHQETQYF. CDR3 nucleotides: TGTGCCAGCAACTCCCTTAGGAGGGGGCACCAAGAGACCCAGTACTTC. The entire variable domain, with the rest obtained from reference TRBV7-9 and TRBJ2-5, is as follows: DTGVSQNPRHKITKRGQNVTFRCDPISEHNRLYWYRQTLGQGPEFLTYFQNEAQLEKSRLLSDRFSAERPKGSFSTLEIQRTEQGDSAMYLCASNSLRRGHQETQYFGPGTRLLVL.

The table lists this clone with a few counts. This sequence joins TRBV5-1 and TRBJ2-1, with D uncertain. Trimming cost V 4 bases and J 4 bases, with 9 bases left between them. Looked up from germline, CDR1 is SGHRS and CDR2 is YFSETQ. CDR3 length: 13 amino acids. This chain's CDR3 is CASSVAGYNEQFF. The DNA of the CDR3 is TGCGCCAGCAGCGTTGCCGGGTACAATGAGCAGTTCTTC.